Listed here is a single T cell receptor (beta chain). The sample originates from a study of blood T cell repertoires in COVID-19. Study overall: Cohort 3 recovered donors had two negative PCRs, clearance, or symptom resolution. Sources were T cells, B-cell-depleted T cells, or PBMCs; the material itself was cDNA or gDNA.

Measured with immunoSEQ multiplex PCR; TCRdb has only the in-frame clones, and not every one. The table shows a few hundred thousand clones, with approximately 90% occurring only once. Trimming pared 6 bases from V and 4 bases from J, leaving 6 bases between. From germline, CDR1 is KGHDR and CDR2 SFDVKD. The CDR3 has 12 residues. The specimen sequenced was PBMCs or T cells enriched from blood (not recorded which). This TCR was recovered from a woman aged 60-75 years in a cohort exposed to, infected with or recovered from COVID-19 (not recorded which). The rearrangement uses TRBV24-1 and TRBJ2-1; D gene ambiguous. CDR3 in amino acids: CATSSSYNEQFF. The CDR3, as DNA: TGTGCCACCAGTAGCTCTTACAATGAGCAGTTCTTC.